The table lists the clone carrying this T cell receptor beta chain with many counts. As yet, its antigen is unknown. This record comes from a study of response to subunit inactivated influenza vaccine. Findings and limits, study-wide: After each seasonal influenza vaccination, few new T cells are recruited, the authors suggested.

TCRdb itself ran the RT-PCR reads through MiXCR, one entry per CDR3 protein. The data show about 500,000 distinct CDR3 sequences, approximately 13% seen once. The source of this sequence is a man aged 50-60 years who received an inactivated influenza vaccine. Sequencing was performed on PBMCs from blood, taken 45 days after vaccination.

CDR3 region: CASSLMARGTIYF. The CDR3 DNA reads TGTGCCAGCAGTTTGATGGCGCGTGGGACCATATATTTT. The gene calls are TRBV12-3 or TRBV12-4 and TRBJ1-3; D gene unclear. CDR3 length: 13 residues. V shed 3 bases and J shed 10 bases, with 13 bases lying between them.